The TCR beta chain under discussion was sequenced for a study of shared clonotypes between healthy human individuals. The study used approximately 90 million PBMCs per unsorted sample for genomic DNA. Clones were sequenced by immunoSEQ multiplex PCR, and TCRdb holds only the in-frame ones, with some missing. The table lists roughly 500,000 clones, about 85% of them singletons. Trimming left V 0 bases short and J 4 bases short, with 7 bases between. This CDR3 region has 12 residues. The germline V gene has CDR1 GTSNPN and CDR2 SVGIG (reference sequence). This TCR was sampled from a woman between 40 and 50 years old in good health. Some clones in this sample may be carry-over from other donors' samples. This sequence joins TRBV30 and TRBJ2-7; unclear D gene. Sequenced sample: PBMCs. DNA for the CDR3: TGTGCCTGGAGTGTACCAGATTACGAGCAGTACTTC. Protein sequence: CAWSVPDYEQYF.